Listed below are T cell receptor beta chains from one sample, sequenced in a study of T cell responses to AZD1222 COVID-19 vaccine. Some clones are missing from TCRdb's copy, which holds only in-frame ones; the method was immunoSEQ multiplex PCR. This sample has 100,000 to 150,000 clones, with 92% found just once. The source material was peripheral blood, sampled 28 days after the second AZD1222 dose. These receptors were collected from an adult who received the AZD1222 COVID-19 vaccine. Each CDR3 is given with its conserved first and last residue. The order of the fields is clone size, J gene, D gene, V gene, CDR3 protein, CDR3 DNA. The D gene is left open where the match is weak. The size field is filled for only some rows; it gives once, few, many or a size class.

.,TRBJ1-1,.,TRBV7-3,CASSLTVQGNTEAFF,TGTGCCAGCAGCTTAACGGTTCAGGGGAATACTGAAGCTTTCTTT
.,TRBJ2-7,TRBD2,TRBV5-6,CASSAIAGWGSYEQYF,TGTGCCAGCAGCGCAATAGCGGGGTGGGGGAGCTACGAGCAGTACTTC
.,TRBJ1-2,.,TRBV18,CASSPTRDTGRGNYGYTF,TGTGCCAGCTCACCCACCCGGGACACAGGACGGGGGAACTATGGCTACACCTTC
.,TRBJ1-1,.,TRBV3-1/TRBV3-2,CASSPGGRRNTEAFF,TGTGCCAGCAGCCCCGGTGGGCGGCGAAACACTGAAGCTTTCTTT
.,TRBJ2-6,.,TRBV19,CASSTGTAGANVLTF,TGTGCCAGTAGTACCGGGACGGCTGGGGCCAACGTCCTGACTTTC
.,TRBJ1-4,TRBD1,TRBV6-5,CASSYYGGQGREKLFF,TGTGCCAGCAGTTACTACGGTGGACAGGGCAGAGAAAAACTGTTTTTT
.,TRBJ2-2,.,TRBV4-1,CASSGGHAGELFF,TGCGCCAGCAGTGGAGGACACGCCGGGGAGCTGTTTTTT
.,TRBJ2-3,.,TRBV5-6,CASSLGITDTQYF,TGTGCCAGCAGCTTAGGCATCACAGATACGCAGTATTTT
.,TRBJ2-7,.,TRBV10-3,CAISESMGDEQYF,TGTGCCATCAGTGAGTCGATGGGAGACGAGCAGTACTTC
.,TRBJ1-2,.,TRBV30,CAWSRPNYGYTF,TGTGCCTGGAGTCGACCCAACTATGGCTACACCTTC
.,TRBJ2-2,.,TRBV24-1,CATSDLARENTGELFF,TGTGCCACCAGTGATTTGGCCCGAGAGAACACCGGGGAGCTGTTTTTT
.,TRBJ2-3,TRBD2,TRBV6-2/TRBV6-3,CASSPTSGIADTQYF,TGTGCCAGCAGCCCAACTAGCGGGATCGCAGATACGCAGTATTTT
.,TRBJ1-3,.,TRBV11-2,CASSQKGAGYGNTIYF,TGTGCCAGCAGCCAGAAAGGGGCAGGGTACGGAAACACCATATATTTT
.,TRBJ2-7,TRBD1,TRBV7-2,CASSLLTGTSYEQYF,TGTGCCAGCAGCCTACTGACAGGGACGTCTTACGAGCAGTACTTC
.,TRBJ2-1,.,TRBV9,CASNLGGNEQFF,TGTGCCAGCAATTTGGGCGGCAATGAGCAGTTCTTC
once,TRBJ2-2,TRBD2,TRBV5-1,CASSFRSGTHTGELFF,TGCGCCAGCAGCTTCCGGAGCGGGACCCACACCGGGGAGCTGTTTTTT
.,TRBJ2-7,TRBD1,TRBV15,CATSRDRTGGPYEQYF,TGTGCCACCAGCAGAGATCGGACAGGGGGCCCCTACGAGCAGTACTTC